This T cell receptor (beta chain) appears in the sequencing data of a study of shared T cell receptors in the human thymus. Clones were read by immunoSEQ multiplex PCR, and TCRdb kept only the in-frame ones, dropping some. Among 500,000 to 850,000 clones listed, more than 75% were seen once. The CDR3 is made up of 16 amino acids. Germline V gene lookup returns CDR1 SGHTA and CDR2 FQGNSA. The J segment lost 8 bases and the V segment lost 5 bases, leaving 10 bases of the junction unmatched. These data are also associated with another study on human thymus T cells. That report notes: Apparent skewing of V and J gene usage characterized both thymic and blood repertoires. In unrelated individuals, thymic repertoires overlapped highly, according to related research.

The chain joins TRBV7-2 to TRBJ2-3; the match to TRBD2 covers 13 bases. The receptor's source is a boy younger than two with a congenital heart defect. The sequenced sample consisted of thymocytes. CDR3 sequence reads: CASSLLAGGPEGTQYF. The CDR3 region has the DNA TGTGCCAGCAGCCTACTAGCGGGGGGGCCGGAGGGTACGCAGTATTTT.